This section outlines one T cell receptor beta chain sequence together with its context. Measured with immunoSEQ multiplex PCR; TCRdb has only the in-frame clones, and not every one. The sample consists of more than 65,000 clones, 95% to 97% of them appearing once. The sample belongs to a study of technical replicates of blood from a handful of donors. This CDR3 contains 12 residues. CDR1 is MDHEN and CDR2 is SYDVKM in the germline V gene. The V end was cut by 3 bases, the J end by 3 bases, with 6 bases between. The chain carries TRBV28 and TRBJ2-7; D is undetermined. The sequenced sample was T cells isolated from PBMCs. The clonotype originates from a human donor in good health. This chain's CDR3 is CASSFVLYEQYF. For the CDR3, the DNA is TGTGCCAGCAGTTTTGTTCTCTACGAGCAGTACTTC.